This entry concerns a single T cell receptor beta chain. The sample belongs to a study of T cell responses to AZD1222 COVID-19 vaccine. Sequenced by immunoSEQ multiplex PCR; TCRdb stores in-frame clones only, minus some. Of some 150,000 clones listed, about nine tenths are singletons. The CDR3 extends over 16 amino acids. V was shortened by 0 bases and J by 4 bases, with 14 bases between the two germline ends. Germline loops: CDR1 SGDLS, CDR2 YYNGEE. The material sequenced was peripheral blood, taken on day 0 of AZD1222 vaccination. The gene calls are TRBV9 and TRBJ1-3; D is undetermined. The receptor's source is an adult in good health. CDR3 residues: CASSVGEGQRGNTIYF. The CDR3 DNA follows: TGTGCCAGCAGCGTAGGGGAGGGCCAGCGGGGAAACACCATATATTTT.